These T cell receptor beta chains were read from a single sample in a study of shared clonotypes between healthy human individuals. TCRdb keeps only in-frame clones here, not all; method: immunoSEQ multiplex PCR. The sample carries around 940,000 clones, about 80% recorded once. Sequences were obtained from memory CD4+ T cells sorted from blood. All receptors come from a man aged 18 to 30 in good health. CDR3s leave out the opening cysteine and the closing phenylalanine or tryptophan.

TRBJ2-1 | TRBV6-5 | ASRGLYEQF
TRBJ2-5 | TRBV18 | ASSPNAQETQY
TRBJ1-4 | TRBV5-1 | ASSGGTGNVPNEKLF
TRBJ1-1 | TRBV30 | AWSARTGGHMNTEAF
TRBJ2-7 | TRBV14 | ASSRTLQTFYEQY
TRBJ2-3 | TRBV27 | ASSLQGATDTQY
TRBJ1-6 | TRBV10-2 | ASSDPGQGKRNSPLH
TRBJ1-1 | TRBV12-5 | ASGWDRNTEAF
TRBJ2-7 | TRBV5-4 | ASSLDIGEQY
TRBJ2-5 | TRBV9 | ASSGTSGVTGTQY
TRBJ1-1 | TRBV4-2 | ASSQDDRPNTEAF
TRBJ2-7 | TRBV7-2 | ASSLERGLSEQY
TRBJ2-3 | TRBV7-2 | ASSPGLAGGTQY
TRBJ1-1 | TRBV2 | ASIGEDTEAF
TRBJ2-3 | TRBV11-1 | ASSLVGGAPTDTQY
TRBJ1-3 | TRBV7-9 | ASSRWTDSGNTIY
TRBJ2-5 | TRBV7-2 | ASSSTGASGTETQY
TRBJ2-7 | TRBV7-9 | ASSLPQVYEQY
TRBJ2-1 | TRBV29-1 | SVDQGGPYNEQF
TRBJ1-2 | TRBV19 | ASSMLGYGYT
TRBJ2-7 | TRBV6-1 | ASSEEAGLTYEQY
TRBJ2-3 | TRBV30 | AWNPGLSTDTQY
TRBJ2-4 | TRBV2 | ASNPGGPAVIVAKNIQY
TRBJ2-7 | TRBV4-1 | ASSQGASSSEQY
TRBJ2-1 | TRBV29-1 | SVKAYEQF
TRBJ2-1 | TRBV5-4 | ASSHPSGSSYNEQF
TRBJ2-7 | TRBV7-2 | ASSVTGAYEQY
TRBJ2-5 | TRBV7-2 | ASSALAGGETQY
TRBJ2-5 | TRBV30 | AAHSAASSGTQY
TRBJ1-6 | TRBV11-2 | ASSLRAGGGSPLH
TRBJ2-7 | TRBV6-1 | ASSVPGRTYEQY
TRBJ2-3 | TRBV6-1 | ASSAGIVDTQY
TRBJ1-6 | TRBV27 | ASREGTPSTLH
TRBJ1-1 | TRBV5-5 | ASSWGPGNTEAF